These 18 T cell receptor beta chains share one sample of origin, sequenced in a study of blood T cells in healthy people across ages. Next came a second PCR, run for about 6 to 12 cycles, which used a sample-barcoded 5' primer along with a J-beta primer mix. A single record per CDR3 protein comes from TCRdb applying MiXCR to the 5' RACE reads. The sample shows under 1 million distinct CDR3 sequences, roughly 44% of them seen only once. The source material was blood. These receptors all stem from a man aged 55 to 70 in good health.

The rearrangement uses TRBV18 and TRBJ2-5; D is possibly TRBD2 (5 bases). CDR1 and CDR2 (germline): KGHSH, LQKENI. The V end lost 6 bases, the J end lost 4 bases, and 12 bases lay between the germline ends. This CDR3 has 13 amino acids. CDR3 nucleotide sequence: TGTGCCAGCTCCTCGACTACCTCAGAGACCCAGTACTTC. Translation gives CASSSTTSETQYF.

The CDR3 region has the DNA TGTGCCAGCAGCCCTGGGGGAGTTGGGACAGATACGCAGTATTTT. This sequence encodes CASSPGGVGTDTQYF. The V and J genes are TRBV11-3 and TRBJ2-3; TRBD1 or TRBD2 may be the D gene (5 bases each). CDR1 is SGHNT, CDR2 YENEEA, per germline. The CDR3 spans 15 residues. Trimming took off 5 bases at V and 3 bases at J, with 15 bases between the two ends.

This clonotype was detected a few times. The chain combines TRBV29-1 with TRBJ1-1; D call uncertain. CDR1 and CDR2 from the germline V gene are SQVTM and ANQGSEA. Trimming pared 4 bases from V and 0 bases from J, leaving 12 bases between. This CDR3 comprises 14 residues. The CDR3 reads CSVAVGILNTEAFF. CDR3 nucleotides: TGCAGCGTTGCGGTCGGGATCCTGAACACTGAAGCTTTCTTT.

V usage is TRBV12-3 or TRBV12-4 and J usage is TRBJ2-3, with 11 positions matching TRBD2. The CDR3 covers 16 residues. The trim removed 2 bases at V and 4 bases at J, leaving 5 bases unmatched. The CDR3 region has the DNA TGTGCCAGCAGTTTATTAGCGGGGGGGCCCGCAGATACGCAGTATTTT. It is translated as CASSLLAGGPADTQYF.

The rearrangement links TRBV20-1 to TRBJ2-1; 9 nucleotides match TRBD2. Germline V gene data show CDR1 as DFQATT and CDR2 as SNEGSKA (reference sequence). V was pared by 3 bases and J by 4 bases, with 13 bases of the junction left unmatched. This CDR3 has 17 amino acids. The CDR3 reads CSASIRVAGVIYNEQFF. The CDR3 region has the DNA TGCAGTGCTAGCATCCGCGTAGCGGGAGTCATATACAATGAGCAGTTCTTC.

This clonotype was seen ten or more times. The chain is built from TRBV29-1 and TRBJ2-4, with 11 positions matching TRBD1. The length of the CDR3 is 15 residues. The germline gives CDR1 SQVTM, CDR2 ANQGSEA. J was trimmed by 7 bases and V by 1 base; bases with no gene match: 6. The CDR3 loop reads CSVEVGTGGSNIQYF. The CDR3 DNA is TGCAGCGTTGAAGTAGGGACAGGGGGATCTAACATTCAGTACTTC.

This clonotype has just a few counts. The chain combines TRBV5-1 with TRBJ2-7; possibly TRBD2 for D (5 bases). Germline V gene sequence: CDR1 SGHRS, CDR2 YFSETQ. The CDR3 has 14 residues. Trimming took off 5 bases at V and 2 bases at J, with 14 bases between the two ends. CDR3 amino acids: CASRREGLTYEQYF. The CDR3 DNA follows: TGCGCCAGCAGAAGAGAGGGCCTAACCTACGAGCAGTACTTC.

This chain uses TRBV5-5 with TRBJ2-1; 8 positions agree with TRBD2. CDR3 length: 17 residues. Germline CDR1 reads SGHKS; CDR2 reads YYEKEE (reference sequence). V was clipped by 0 bases and J by 7 bases; unmatched bases: 12. The CDR3 DNA is TGTGCCAGCAGCTTGGCCGGGCGGGGGGTCCCTTGGAATGAGCAGTTCTTC. This encodes CASSLAGRGVPWNEQFF. The complete variable domain, with remaining parts taken from reference TRBV5-5 and TRBJ2-1, reads DAGVTQSPTHLIKTRGQQVTLRCSPISGHKSVSWYQQVLGQGPQFIFQYYEKEERGRGNFPDRFSARQFPNYSSELNVNALLLGDSALYLCASSLAGRGVPWNEQFFGPGTRLTVL.

This clonotype was seen a handful of times. The V gene is TRBV7-2, the J gene TRBJ2-3, with D perhaps TRBD1 (5 bases). The CDR3 covers 12 residues. Germline V gene data show CDR1 as SGHTA and CDR2 as FQGNSA. V shed 6 bases and J shed 6 bases, with 10 bases lying between them. The CDR3 region is CASSVDSDTQYF. CDR3 nucleotide sequence: TGTGCCAGCAGTGTAGACAGCGATACGCAGTATTTT.

The sample holds a few counts of this clonotype. The chain is built from TRBV7-8 and TRBJ1-2; 11 nucleotides line up with TRBD1. The germline gives CDR1 SGHVS, CDR2 FQNEAQ. J lost 7 bases, V lost 3 bases, and 13 bases had no gene match. The CDR3 totals 17 residues. The CDR3 here is CASSFGRDRGFLGGYTF. The CDR3 nucleotides read TGTGCCAGCAGCTTCGGCCGGGACAGGGGGTTCCTTGGTGGCTACACCTTC.

This chain joins TRBV4-1 and TRBJ2-3, with D perhaps assigned TRBD1 or TRBD2 (6 bases each). The germline V gene encodes CDR1 MGHRA and CDR2 YSYEKL. The CDR3 covers 15 residues. V was cut by 4 bases and J by 4 bases, with 15 bases left in between. CDR3 in amino acids: CASSPLTGAADTQYF. In DNA form, the CDR3 reads TGCGCCAGCAGCCCATTAACGGGGGCCGCAGATACGCAGTATTTT.

This chain links TRBV7-2 with TRBJ2-2, with D possibly being TRBD2 (6 bases). Germline V gene data show CDR1 as SGHTA and CDR2 as FQGNSA. Trimming took off 1 base at V and 3 bases at J, with 9 bases between the two ends. This CDR3 comprises 15 residues. Here the CDR3 DNA reads TGTGCCAGCAGCTTAGTGGGACTCGACACCGGGGAGCTGTTTTTT. As protein: CASSLVGLDTGELFF. Drawing the rest from reference TRBV7-2 and TRBJ2-2, the complete variable domain is GAGVSQSPSNKVTEKGKDVELRCDPISGHTALYWYRQSLGQGLEFLIYFQGNSAPDKSGLPSDRFSAERTGGSVSTLTIQRTQQEDSAVYLCASSLVGLDTGELFFGEGSRLTVL.

The rearrangement links TRBV5-1 to TRBJ2-5; no firm D call. This CDR3 has 14 residues. The V end lost 4 bases, the J end lost 2 bases, and 12 bases lay between the germline ends. Germline CDR1 and CDR2: SGHRS and YFSETQ. CDR3 nucleotides: TGCGCCAGCAGCCCGCAACCGGGTCAAGAGACCCAGTACTTC. Protein product: CASSPQPGQETQYF.

A remark on this clonotype: One end of the junction does not line up with germline, which may come from a read error. This chain uses TRBV11-2 with TRBJ2-5; the match to TRBD2 covers 7 bases. The germline gives CDR1 SGHAT, CDR2 FQNNGV. The CDR3 is 12 residues long. CDR3 nucleotides: TGTGCCAGCAGAGCCGGAGCGGGAAGCGTCGGTTTC. This sequence encodes CASRAGAGSVGF.

Concerning this clonotype: The junction and the germline gene differ at one end; a read error may be behind it. The chain couples TRBV4-3 to TRBJ1-2, with D hard to call. CDR1 LGHNA and CDR2 YSLEER come from the germline V gene. The CDR3 totals 14 residues. In nucleotides, the CDR3 is TGCGTCAGCAGTCCTCCAAATTGGGTGGATGGCTACACCTTC. This codes for CVSSPPNWVDGYTF.

As DNA, the CDR3 is TGCAGTGCTAGAGGTTCTGGCTCCTATAATTCACCCCTCCACTTT. This gives the protein CSARGSGSYNSPLHF. V and J are TRBV20-1 and TRBJ1-6, with D unclear. Trimming removed 1 base from V and 0 bases from J, with 7 bases in between. Looked up from germline, CDR1 is DFQATT and CDR2 is SNEGSKA (reference sequence). The CDR3 extends over 15 amino acids.

The chain has TRBV28 and TRBJ2-7, with D unresolved. The CDR3 contains 15 residues. CDR1 is MDHEN and CDR2 is SYDVKM in the germline V gene. Between the trimmed V and J ends, which lost 7 bases and 0 bases, there was a span of 16 bases. DNA of the CDR3: TGTGCCAGCACCCCGACCGTTCCTAGCTCCTACGAGCAGTACTTC. As protein: CASTPTVPSSYEQYF.

This clonotype was detected once. The junction departs from germline at one end; a sequencing error may be responsible. This sequence joins TRBV12-3 or TRBV12-4 and TRBJ1-6; D uncertain. The CDR3 covers 14 residues. This CDR3 reads CASSRSSHNSPLHF. CDR3 nucleotide sequence: TGTGCCAGCAGTCGGAGCTCCCATAATTCACCCCTCCACTTT.